This T cell receptor beta chain appears in the sequencing data of a study of blood T cell repertoires in COVID-19 (dated by TCRdb to about 2020). At the level of the whole study: The collaborator samples originated in the United States, Italy and Spain and spanned the acute and convalescent phases of COVID-19. The prospective study material was composed of cDNA or gDNA derived from T cells, B-cell-depleted T cells, or PBMCs. Subjects who had been exposed to COVID-19, were actively infected with it, or had recovered from it provided the deeply sampled blood TCRbeta repertoires that made up the dataset. The repertoires were released in a freely available public database meant as a resource for research on the immune response to SARS-CoV-2. Samples were obtained from the ongoing ImmuneRACE study (first 160 participants) and from over 1,000 subjects provided by 6 global collaborators. A de-identified subject ID, COVID-19 status, age in years and sex were almost always included in the sample metadata. Where HLA class I and class II types were available, the types were taken from metadata supplied by the sample provider, not from assay-based typing.

In regard to this clone: No antigen is known for it. Nothing much larger sits one base from this clone, and base qualities are not available.

The germline ends are 7 bases apart after V is trimmed by 1 base and J by 0 bases. Based on the germline V gene, the CDR1 and CDR2 sequences are SNHLY and FYNNEI. Counted from cysteine to phenylalanine, this CDR3 has 15 amino acids. Left in the record is the CDR3 DNA by itself, 45 bases read in frame from the first base. Overall study results and their limits: Clinical and demographic metadata were provided uncurated, with the amount varying by source and participant.

TCRbeta CDR3 regions were amplified from genomic DNA by means of the immunoSEQ Assay, a bias-controlled multiplex PCR. Per the authors' processing: The number of nucleated cells in each sample was estimated from the amplification of reference gene primers within the assay. To quantify the absolute abundance of each unique TCRbeta CDR3 rearrangement, sequence reads were collapsed and filtered. Productive Simpson clonality was computed per sample as the square root of Simpson's diversity index over productive rearrangements. The table comes from immuneACCESS by way of TCRdb, which keeps in-frame sequences with V and J called. Part of the clones is missing from these tables; in studies checked, under half for an unresolved V gene and the rest for unknown reasons. D and trimming were read from the DNA, whereas the V and J calls and clone size are those reported in that table. A total of tens of thousands of clones appear in this sample, about 82% of them only once. The top ten hold roughly 13% of the sample.

The collaborating institutions used their own protocols to collect whole blood in K2EDTA tubes. For TCRbeta analysis, collaborators shipped samples as frozen whole blood, isolated PBMCs, or DNA extracted from either of those sample types. The chain employs TRBV2 and TRBJ1-5; the D gene is not confidently resolved. The clonotype was recovered from a human donor in a cohort sampled during active COVID-19. Sequenced material: peripheral blood. The CDR3 protein: CASSEGGNSNQPQHF. In nucleotide form, the sequence is TGTGCCAGCAGTGAAGGAGGGAATAGCAATCAGCCCCAGCATTTT.